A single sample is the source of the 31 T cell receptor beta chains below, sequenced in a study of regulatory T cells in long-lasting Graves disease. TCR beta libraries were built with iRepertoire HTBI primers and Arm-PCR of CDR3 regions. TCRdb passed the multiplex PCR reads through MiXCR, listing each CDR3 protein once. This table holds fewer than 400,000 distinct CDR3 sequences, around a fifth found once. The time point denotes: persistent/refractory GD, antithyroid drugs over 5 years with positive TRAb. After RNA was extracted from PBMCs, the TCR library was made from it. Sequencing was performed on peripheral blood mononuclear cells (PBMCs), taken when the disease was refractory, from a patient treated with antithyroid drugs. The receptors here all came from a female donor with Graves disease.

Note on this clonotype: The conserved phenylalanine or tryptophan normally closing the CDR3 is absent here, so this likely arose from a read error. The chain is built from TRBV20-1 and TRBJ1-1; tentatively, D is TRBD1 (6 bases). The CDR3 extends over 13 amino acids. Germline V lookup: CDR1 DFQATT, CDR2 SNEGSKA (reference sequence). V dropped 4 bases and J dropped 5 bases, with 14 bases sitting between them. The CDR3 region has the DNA TGCAGTGCTAAGCGGGGGCGGAATACTGAAGCTTTCTCT. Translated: CSAKRGRNTEAFS.

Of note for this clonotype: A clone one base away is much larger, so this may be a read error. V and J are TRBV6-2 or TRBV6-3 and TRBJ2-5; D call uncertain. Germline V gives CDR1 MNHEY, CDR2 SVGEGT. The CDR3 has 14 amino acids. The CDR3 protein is CASRSRIAQEIQYF. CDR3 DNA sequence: TGTGCCAGCAGAAGCCGGATCGCTCAAGAGATCCAGTACTTC.

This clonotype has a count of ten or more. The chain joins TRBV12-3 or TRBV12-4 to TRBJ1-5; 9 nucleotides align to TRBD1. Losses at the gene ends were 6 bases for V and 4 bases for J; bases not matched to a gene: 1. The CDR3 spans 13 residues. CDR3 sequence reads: CASRGQGNQPQHF. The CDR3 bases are TGTGCCAGCAGGGGACAGGGAAATCAGCCCCAGCATTTT.

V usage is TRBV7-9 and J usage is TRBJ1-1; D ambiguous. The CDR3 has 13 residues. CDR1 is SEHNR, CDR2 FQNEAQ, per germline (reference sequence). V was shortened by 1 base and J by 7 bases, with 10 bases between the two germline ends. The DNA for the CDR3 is TGTGCCAGCAGCTTAGTGAGGTCGTTTGAAGCTTTCTTT. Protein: CASSLVRSFEAFF.

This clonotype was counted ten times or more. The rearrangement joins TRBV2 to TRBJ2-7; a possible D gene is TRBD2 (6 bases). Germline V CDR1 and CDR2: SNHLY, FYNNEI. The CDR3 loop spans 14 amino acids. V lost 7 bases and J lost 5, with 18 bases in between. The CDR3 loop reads CASNPGTFSHEQYF. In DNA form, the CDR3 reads TGTGCCAGCAACCCCGGGACTTTTTCCCACGAGCAGTACTTC.

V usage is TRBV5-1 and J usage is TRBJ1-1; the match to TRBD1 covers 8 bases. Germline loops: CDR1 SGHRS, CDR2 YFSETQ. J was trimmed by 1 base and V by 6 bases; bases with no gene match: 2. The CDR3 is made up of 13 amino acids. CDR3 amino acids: CASIGQGNTEAFF. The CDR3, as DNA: TGCGCCAGCATCGGACAGGGGAACACTGAAGCTTTCTTT.

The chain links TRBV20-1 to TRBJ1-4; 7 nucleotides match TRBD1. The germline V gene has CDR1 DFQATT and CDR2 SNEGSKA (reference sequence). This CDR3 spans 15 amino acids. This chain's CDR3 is CSARRGGITNEKLFF. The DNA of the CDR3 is TGCAGCGCTCGCAGGGGGGGAATCACTAATGAAAAACTGTTTTTT.

CDR3 sequence: CSVDLRVQEQFF. The DNA for the CDR3 is TGCAGCGTTGACCTGCGGGTCCAAGAGCAGTTCTTC. The genes are TRBV29-1 and TRBJ2-1, with D perhaps matching TRBD2 (5 bases). CDR1 SQVTM and CDR2 ANQGSEA come from the germline V gene. V was pared by 3 bases and J by 10 bases, with 13 bases between. This CDR3 has 12 amino acids.

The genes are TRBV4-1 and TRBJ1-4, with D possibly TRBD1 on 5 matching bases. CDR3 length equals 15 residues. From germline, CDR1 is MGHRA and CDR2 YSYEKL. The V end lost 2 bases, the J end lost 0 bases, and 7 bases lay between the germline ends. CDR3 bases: TGCGCCAGCAGCCAAACAGGCGCAACTAATGAAAAACTGTTTTTT. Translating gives CASSQTGATNEKLFF.

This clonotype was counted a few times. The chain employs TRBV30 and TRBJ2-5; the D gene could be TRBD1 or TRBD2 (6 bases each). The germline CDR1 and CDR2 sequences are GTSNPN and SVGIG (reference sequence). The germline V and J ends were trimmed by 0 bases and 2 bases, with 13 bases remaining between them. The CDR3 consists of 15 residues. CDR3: CAWSVTGRLQETQYF. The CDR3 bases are TGTGCCTGGAGTGTAACAGGGAGGTTACAAGAGACCCAGTACTTC.

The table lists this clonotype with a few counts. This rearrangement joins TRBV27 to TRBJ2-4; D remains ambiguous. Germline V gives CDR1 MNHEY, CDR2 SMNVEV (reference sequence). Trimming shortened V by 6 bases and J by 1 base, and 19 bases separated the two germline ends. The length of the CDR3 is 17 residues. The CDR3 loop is CASRSLTDSQAKNIQYF. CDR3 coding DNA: TGTGCCAGCAGATCACTGACCGATTCCCAGGCCAAAAACATTCAGTACTTC.

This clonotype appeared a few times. Here the CDR3 DNA reads TGTGCCAGCAGCTTACGAGAGTGCAGGGACAGGGGACCCGCAAGGGCGTACGGGGCCAACGTCCTGACTTTC. Its translation is CASSLRECRDRGPARAYGANVLTF. The rearrangement joins TRBV7-2 to TRBJ2-6, with TRBD1 identical over 10 bases. CDR1 SGHTA and CDR2 FQGNSA come from the germline V gene. Trimming at V came to 2 bases and at J to 4 bases, leaving 26 bases not matched to a gene. This CDR3 is 24 amino acids long. Drawing the rest from reference TRBV7-2 and TRBJ2-6, the complete variable domain is GAGVSQSPSNKVTEKGKDVELRCDPISGHTALYWYRQSLGQGLEFLIYFQGNSAPDKSGLPSDRFSAERTGGSVSTLTIQRTQQEDSAVYLCASSLRECRDRGPARAYGANVLTFGAGSRLTVL.

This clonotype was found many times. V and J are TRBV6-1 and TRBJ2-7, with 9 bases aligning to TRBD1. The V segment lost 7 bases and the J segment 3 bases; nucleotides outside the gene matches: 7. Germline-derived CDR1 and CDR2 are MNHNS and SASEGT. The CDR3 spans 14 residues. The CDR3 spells CASIGGTGFYEQYF. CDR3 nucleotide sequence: TGTGCCAGCATAGGAGGGACAGGGTTCTACGAGCAGTACTTC.

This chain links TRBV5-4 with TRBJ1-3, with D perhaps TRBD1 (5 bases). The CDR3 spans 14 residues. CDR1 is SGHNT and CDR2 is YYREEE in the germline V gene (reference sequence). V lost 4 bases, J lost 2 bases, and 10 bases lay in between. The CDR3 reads CASSAQGTGNTIYF. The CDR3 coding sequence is TGTGCCAGCAGCGCTCAGGGAACTGGAAACACCATATATTTT.

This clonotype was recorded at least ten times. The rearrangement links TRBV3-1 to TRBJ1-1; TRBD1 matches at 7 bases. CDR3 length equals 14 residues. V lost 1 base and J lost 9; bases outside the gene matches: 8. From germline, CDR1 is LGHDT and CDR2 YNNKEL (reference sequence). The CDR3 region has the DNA TGTGCCAGCAGCCAAGTCGCAGGGGGTGTTAAAGCTTTCTTT. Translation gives CASSQVAGGVKAFF.

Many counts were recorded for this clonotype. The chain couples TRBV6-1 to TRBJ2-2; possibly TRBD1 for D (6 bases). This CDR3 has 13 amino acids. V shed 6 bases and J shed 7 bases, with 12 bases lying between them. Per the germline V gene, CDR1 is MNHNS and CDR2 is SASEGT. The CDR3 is CASRRRTDGELFF. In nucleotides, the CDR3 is TGTGCCAGCAGACGAAGGACAGACGGGGAGCTGTTTTTT.

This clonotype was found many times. Written as DNA, the CDR3 is TGTGCCAGCAGCCCGGACCCAGGGGAGACCCAGTACTTC. Protein: CASSPDPGETQYF. This chain joins TRBV7-9 and TRBJ2-5; weak D call: TRBD1 (5 bases). Trimming took off 5 bases at V and 5 bases at J, with 12 bases between the two ends. This CDR3 spans 13 amino acids. Germline CDR1 and CDR2: SEHNR and FQNEAQ (reference sequence). Looking up the rest from reference TRBV7-9 and TRBJ2-5 gives the full variable domain: DTGVSQNPRHKITKRGQNVTFRCDPISEHNRLYWYRQTLGQGPEFLTYFQNEAQLEKSRLLSDRFSAERPKGSFSTLEIQRTEQGDSAMYLCASSPDPGETQYFGPGTRLLVL.

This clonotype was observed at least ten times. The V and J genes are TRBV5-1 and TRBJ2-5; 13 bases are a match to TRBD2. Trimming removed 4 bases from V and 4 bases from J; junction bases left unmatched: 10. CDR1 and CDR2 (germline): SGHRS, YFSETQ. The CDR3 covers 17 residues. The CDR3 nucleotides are TGCGCCAGCAGCAACTACGGGACTAGCGGGGAGACAGAGACCCAGTACTTC. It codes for CASSNYGTSGETETQYF.

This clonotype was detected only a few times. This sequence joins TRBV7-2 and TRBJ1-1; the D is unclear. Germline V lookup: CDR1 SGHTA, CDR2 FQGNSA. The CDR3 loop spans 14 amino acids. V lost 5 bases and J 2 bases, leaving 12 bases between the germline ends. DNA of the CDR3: TGTGCCAGCAGCGCCCTTTCTGTTAACACTGAAGCTTTCTTT. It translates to CASSALSVNTEAFF.

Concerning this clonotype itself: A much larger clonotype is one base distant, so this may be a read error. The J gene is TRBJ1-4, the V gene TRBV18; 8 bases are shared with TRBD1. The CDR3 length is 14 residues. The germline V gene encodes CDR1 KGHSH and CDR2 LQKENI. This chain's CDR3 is CASSRGTGPEKPFF. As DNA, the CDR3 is TGTGCCAGCTCACGTGGGACAGGTCCCGAAAAACCGTTTTTT.

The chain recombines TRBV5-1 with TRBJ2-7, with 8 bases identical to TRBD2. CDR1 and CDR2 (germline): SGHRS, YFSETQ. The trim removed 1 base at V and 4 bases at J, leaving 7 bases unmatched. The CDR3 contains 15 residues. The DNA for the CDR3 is TGCGCCAGCAGCTTGAGCCTAGCGGGTCTATACGAGCAGTACTTC. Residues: CASSLSLAGLYEQYF.

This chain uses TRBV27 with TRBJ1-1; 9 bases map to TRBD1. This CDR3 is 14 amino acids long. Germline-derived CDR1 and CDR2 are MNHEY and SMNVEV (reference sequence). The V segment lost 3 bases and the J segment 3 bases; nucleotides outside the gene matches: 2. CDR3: CASSFDRGDTEAFF. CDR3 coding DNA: TGTGCCAGCAGTTTCGACAGGGGGGACACTGAAGCTTTCTTT.

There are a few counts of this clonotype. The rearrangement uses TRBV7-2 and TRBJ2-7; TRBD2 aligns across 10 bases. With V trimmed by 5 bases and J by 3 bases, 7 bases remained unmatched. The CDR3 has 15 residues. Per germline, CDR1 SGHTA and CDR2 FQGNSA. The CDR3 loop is CASSGPLAGNYEQYF. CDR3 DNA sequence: TGTGCCAGCAGCGGACCACTAGCGGGAAACTACGAGCAGTACTTC.

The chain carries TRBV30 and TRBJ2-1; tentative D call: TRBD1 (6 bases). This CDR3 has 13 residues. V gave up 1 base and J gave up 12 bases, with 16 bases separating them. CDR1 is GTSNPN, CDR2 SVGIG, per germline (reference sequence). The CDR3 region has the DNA TGTGCCTGGAGTGGGGACATAGGGTTAGGGCAGTTCTTC. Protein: CAWSGDIGLGQFF.

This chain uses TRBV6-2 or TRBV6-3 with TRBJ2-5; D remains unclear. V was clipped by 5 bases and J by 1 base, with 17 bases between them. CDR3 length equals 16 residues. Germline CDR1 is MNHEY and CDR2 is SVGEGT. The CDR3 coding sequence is TGTGCCAGCAGTGAAGGTTACGGCCTCCCCCAAGAGACCCAGTACTTC. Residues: CASSEGYGLPQETQYF.

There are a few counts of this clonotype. This CDR3 reads CASSSTPGLEYEQYF. For the CDR3, the DNA is TGTGCCAGCAGCTCCACCCCGGGACTAGAGTACGAGCAGTACTTC. V gene TRBV7-6 combines with J gene TRBJ2-7; 8 bases are shared with TRBD2. Trimming cost V 4 bases and J 4 bases; bases outside gene matches: 9. Looked up from germline, CDR1 is SGHVS and CDR2 is FNYEAQ. The CDR3 length is 15 residues. Full variable domain (missing parts from reference TRBV7-6 and TRBJ2-7): GAGVSQSPRYKVTKRGQDVALRCDPISGHVSLYWYRQALGQGPEFLTYFNYEAQQDKSGLPNDRFSAERPEGSISTLTIQRTEQRDSAMYRCASSSTPGLEYEQYFGPGTRLTVT.

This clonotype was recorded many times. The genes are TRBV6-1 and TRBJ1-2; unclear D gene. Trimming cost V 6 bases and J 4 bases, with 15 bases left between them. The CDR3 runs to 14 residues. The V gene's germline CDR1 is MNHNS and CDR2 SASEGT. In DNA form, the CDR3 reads TGTGCCAGCAGGACGGGAGGTCAGTCCTATGGCTACACCTTC. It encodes CASRTGGQSYGYTF.

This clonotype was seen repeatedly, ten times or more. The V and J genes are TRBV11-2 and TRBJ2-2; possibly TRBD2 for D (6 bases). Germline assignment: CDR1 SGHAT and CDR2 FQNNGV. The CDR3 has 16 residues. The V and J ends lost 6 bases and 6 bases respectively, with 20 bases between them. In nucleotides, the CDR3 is TGTGCCAGCAGGCACATCCGGGGGACGGGAGCCGGGGAGCTGTTTTTT. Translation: CASRHIRGTGAGELFF.

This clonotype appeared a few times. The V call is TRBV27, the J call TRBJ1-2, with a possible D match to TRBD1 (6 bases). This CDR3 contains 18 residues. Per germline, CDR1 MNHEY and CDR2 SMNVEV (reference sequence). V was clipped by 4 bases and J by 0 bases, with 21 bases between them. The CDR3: CASSSYRDGGLPNYGYTF. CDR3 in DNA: TGTGCCAGCAGTTCTTACCGGGACGGGGGGCTCCCTAACTATGGCTACACCTTC.

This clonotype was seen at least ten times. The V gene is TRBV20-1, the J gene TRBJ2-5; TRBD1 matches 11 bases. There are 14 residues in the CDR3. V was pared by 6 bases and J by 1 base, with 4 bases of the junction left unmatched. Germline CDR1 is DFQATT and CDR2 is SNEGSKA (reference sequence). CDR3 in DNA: TGCAGTGCCCCCGGACAGGGGGCCCAAGAGACCCAGTACTTC. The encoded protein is CSAPGQGAQETQYF.

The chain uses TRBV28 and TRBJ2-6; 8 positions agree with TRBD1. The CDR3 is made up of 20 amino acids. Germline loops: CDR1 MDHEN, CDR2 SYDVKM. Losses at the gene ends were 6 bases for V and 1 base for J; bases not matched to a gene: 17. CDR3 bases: TGTGCCAGCAGCTCCTTCGGGCTCAGGGGGCGCTTTTCTGGGGCCAACGTCCTGACTTTC. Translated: CASSSFGLRGRFSGANVLTF. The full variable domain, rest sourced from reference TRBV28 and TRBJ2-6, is DVKVTQSSRYLVKRTGEKVFLECVQDMDHENMFWYRQDPGLGLRLIYFSYDVKMKEKGDIPEGYSVSREKKERFSLILESASTNQTSMYLCASSSFGLRGRFSGANVLTFGAGSRLTVL.